The 26 T cell receptor beta chains listed next were all sequenced from one sample in a study of T-cell memory formation after mild COVID-19. TCRdb processed the 5' RACE reads anew with MiXCR; each CDR3 protein has one entry. This sample yields 400,000 to 500,000 distinct CDR3 sequences, of which 20% are seen a single time; 8.4% belongs to the top ten. Sequenced: PBMCs or a T cell subset sorted from them (not recorded which). The receptors here all came from an adult woman who had mild COVID-19 (a few samples of this study predate the infection). Cell type and time point are not known.

The chain recombines TRBV12-3 or TRBV12-4 with TRBJ2-1; D is unresolved. V shed 7 bases and J shed 2 bases, with 15 bases lying between them. The CDR3 has 15 amino acids. CDR3: CASIVGRRAYNEQFF. In DNA form, the CDR3 reads TGTGCCAGCATCGTCGGGCGGAGAGCCTACAATGAGCAGTTCTTC.

The sample holds one count of this clonotype. The chain employs TRBV5-6 and TRBJ2-2, with D possibly matching TRBD1 (5 bases). Per the germline V gene, CDR1 is SGHDT and CDR2 is YYEEEE. CDR3 length equals 16 residues. V lost 0 bases, J lost 0 bases, and 9 bases lay in between. CDR3 nucleotides: TGTGCCAGCAGCTTGGAGGGGTTAACGAACACCGGGGAGCTGTTTTTT. Protein: CASSLEGLTNTGELFF.

The V call is TRBV7-8, the J call TRBJ2-1, with 7 bases matching TRBD1. This CDR3 is built from 16 residues. J lost 7 bases, V lost 7 bases, and 16 bases had no gene match. Germline CDR1 SGHVS, CDR2 FQNEAQ. DNA for the CDR3: TGTGCCAGCACCCCAATCCGGCAGGGGGTGAGGAATGAGCAGTTCTTC. Translating it yields CASTPIRQGVRNEQFF.

This clonotype appeared once. A read error may account for a junction end that differs from germline. The rearrangement links TRBV2 to TRBJ2-6; 11 bases match TRBD1. Germline values: CDR1 SNHLY, CDR2 FYNNEI. The CDR3 consists of 16 residues. The CDR3 region is CASSGGQGAGANVLTF. For the CDR3, the DNA is TGTGCCAGCAGCGGCGGACAGGGGGCTGGGGCCAACGTACTGACTTTC.

This clonotype was counted a few times. The J gene is TRBJ2-1, the V gene TRBV18, with TRBD2 matching over 8 bases. After removal of 3 bases from V and 0 bases from J, the junction contained 7 bases not matched to a gene. The CDR3 spans 17 residues. CDR1 is KGHSH, CDR2 LQKENI, per germline. The CDR3 DNA reads TGTGCCAGCTCACCCCGACCCGGGACTAGCTCCTACAATGAGCAGTTCTTC. Translation: CASSPRPGTSSYNEQFF.

The V gene is TRBV14, the J gene TRBJ2-5, with 7 bases matching TRBD1. The germline gives CDR1 SGHDN, CDR2 FVKESK. Germline trimming cut 0 bases from V and 5 bases from J; bases unmatched to any gene: 6. CDR3 length: 15 amino acids. The CDR3 protein is CASSQDRGSFETQYF. Written as DNA, the CDR3 is TGTGCCAGCAGCCAAGACAGGGGGTCGTTCGAGACCCAGTACTTC.

The J gene is TRBJ2-1, the V gene TRBV4-3; possible D gene TRBD2, 6 bases. Germline CDR1 reads LGHNA; CDR2 reads YSLEER. The CDR3 sequence is 18 residues long. The ends were cut back, 1 base at V and 2 bases at J, with 18 bases in the middle. CDR3 in DNA: TGCGCCAGCAGCCAAGGGGTAGGACGGAGGGACCCCTACAATGAGCAGTTCTTC. It specifies CASSQGVGRRDPYNEQFF.

V usage is TRBV5-1 and J usage is TRBJ1-5; 7 bases line up with TRBD1. V lost 4 bases to trimming and J lost 4 bases; unmatched junction nucleotides: 8. The CDR3 has 15 residues. Germline V lookup: CDR1 SGHRS, CDR2 YFSETQ. In DNA form, the CDR3 reads TGCGCCAGCAGCCCGAACGGACAGGCTAATCAGCCCCAGCATTTT. Residues: CASSPNGQANQPQHF.

This rearrangement joins TRBV29-1 to TRBJ2-7; the D is unclear. The germline V and J ends were trimmed by 3 bases and 3 bases, with 12 bases remaining between them. Per germline, CDR1 SQVTM and CDR2 ANQGSEA. The CDR3 sequence is 13 residues long. For the CDR3, the DNA is TGCAGCGTTGATCCCTCGGACGGCTACGAGCAGTACTTC. The encoded protein is CSVDPSDGYEQYF.

V gene TRBV11-2 combines with J gene TRBJ2-1, with TRBD2 identical over 9 bases. Germline V gene data show CDR1 as SGHAT and CDR2 as FQNNGV. The CDR3 loop spans 18 amino acids. Trimming cost V 5 bases and J 4 bases; bases outside gene matches: 15. The CDR3 nucleotides are TGTGCCAGCAGCCCTAATGGCCAACTAGCGGGTTATTACAATGAGCAGTTCTTC. This codes for CASSPNGQLAGYYNEQFF.

This clonotype was seen a few times. The genes are TRBV24-1 and TRBJ1-5; D is undetermined. This CDR3 has 16 residues. With 4 bases removed from V and 2 bases from J, the gap between germline ends came to 14 bases. CDR1 and CDR2 (germline): KGHDR, SFDVKD. The CDR3 region is CATSDATKGGNQPQHF. DNA of the CDR3: TGTGCCACCAGTGACGCAACTAAGGGCGGCAATCAGCCCCAGCATTTT.

This clonotype was picked up a small number of times. The chain joins TRBV29-1 to TRBJ1-1; no definite D call. The CDR3 contains 10 residues. Germline V gene data show CDR1 as SQVTM and CDR2 as ANQGSEA. The ends were cut back, 8 bases at V and 3 bases at J, with 7 bases in the middle. CDR3 in amino acids: CSSRDTEAFF. The CDR3 DNA reads TGCAGCTCCCGGGACACTGAAGCTTTCTTT.

This clonotype has a handful of counts. The genes are TRBV4-3 and TRBJ2-1; TRBD2 is a possible D gene (5 bases). This CDR3 is built from 17 residues. The germline gives CDR1 LGHNA, CDR2 YSLEER. Trimming removed 0 bases at V and 0 bases at J, with 12 bases between. CDR3 sequence (DNA): TGCGCCAGCAGCCAAGATATAGAGGGAAGCTCCTACAATGAGCAGTTCTTC. It codes for CASSQDIEGSSYNEQFF.

V usage is TRBV6-5 and J usage is TRBJ2-2; TRBD1 or TRBD2 may be the D gene (7 bases each). This CDR3 comprises 17 residues. Trimming took off 6 bases at V and 2 bases at J, with 19 bases between the two ends. Germline V gives CDR1 MNHEY, CDR2 SVGAGI. In nucleotides, the CDR3 is TGTGCCAGCAGCTATGCCCCAGGGGGGGGCAACACCGGGGAGCTGTTTTTT. Its translation: CASSYAPGGGNTGELFF.

As DNA, the CDR3 is TGTGCCAGCAGCCCAAGGACTAGCGCCTACACCGGGGAGCTGTTTTTT. Translated, it gives CASSPRTSAYTGELFF. The chain combines TRBV7-2 with TRBJ2-2; TRBD2 matches 9 bases. The trim removed 5 bases at V and 3 bases at J, leaving 7 bases unmatched. The CDR3 contains 16 residues. The V gene's germline CDR1 is SGHTA and CDR2 FQGNSA.

V and J are TRBV6-2 or TRBV6-3 and TRBJ2-7; 8 bases align to TRBD1. The CDR3 contains 15 residues. Unmatched junction bases numbered 16, after V lost 6 bases and J lost 9 bases. Germline assignment: CDR1 MNHEY and CDR2 SVGEGT. The CDR3 nucleotides are TGTGCCAGCAGGGCGGCCAGGGGGCGCAACTCGGTGCAGTACTTC. Protein sequence: CASRAARGRNSVQYF.

This clonotype occurred many times. The chain is built from TRBV11-2 and TRBJ1-2; the D gene is possibly TRBD1 (5 bases). Trimming removed 6 bases at V and 8 bases at J, with 13 bases between. Germline-derived CDR1 and CDR2 are SGHAT and FQNNGV. This CDR3 has 12 residues. CDR3 protein: CASSSQGYGYTF. The CDR3 DNA reads TGTGCCAGCAGTTCTCAGGGTTACGGCTACACCTTC. Combining the CDR3 with reference TRBV11-2 and TRBJ1-2 gives the whole variable domain EAGVAQSPRYKIIEKRQSVAFWCNPISGHATLYWYQQILGQGPKLLIQFQNNGVVDDSQLPKDRFSAERLKGVDSTLKIQPAKLEDSAVYLCASSSQGYGYTFGSGTRLTVV.

The rearrangement uses TRBV29-1 and TRBJ2-1, with TRBD2 matching over 13 bases. CDR3 length: 15 residues. With V trimmed by 5 bases and J by 9 bases, 10 bases remained unmatched. Germline CDR1 reads SQVTM; CDR2 reads ANQGSEA. In nucleotides, the CDR3 is TGCAGCGTTACCCTTACTAGCGGGGGGGCTGGTGAGCAGTTCTTC. Its protein is CSVTLTSGGAGEQFF.

In this sample, this clonotype turned up a few times. The chain recombines TRBV20-1 with TRBJ2-5; maybe TRBD2 (7 bases). In germline, CDR1 is DFQATT, CDR2 SNEGSKA (reference sequence). V lost 6 bases and J lost 5, with 16 bases in between. The CDR3 runs 13 residues. DNA of the CDR3: TGCAGTGCACGGGGGCTAGCGGTGGAGACCCAGTACTTC. Amino acid sequence: CSARGLAVETQYF.

The sample holds many counts of this clonotype. This sequence joins TRBV12-3 or TRBV12-4 and TRBJ2-1; D unclear. The CDR3 has 11 residues. V lost 4 bases, J lost 4 bases, and 2 bases lay in between. CDR3 bases: TGTGCCAGCAGTTCGTACAATGAGCAGTTCTTC. Translating gives CASSSYNEQFF.

This clonotype has just a few counts. This sequence joins TRBV5-5 and TRBJ1-5, with no clear D. V lost 0 bases, J lost 5 bases, and 9 bases lay in between. This CDR3 is built from 14 residues. Germline CDR1 is SGHKS and CDR2 is YYEKEE (reference sequence). DNA of the CDR3: TGTGCCAGCAGCTTGGACCCATCTCATCAGCCCCAGCATTTT. Residues: CASSLDPSHQPQHF.

This clonotype was counted a few times. The chain couples TRBV7-9 to TRBJ2-1; TRBD2 might be the D (5 bases). The germline gives CDR1 SEHNR, CDR2 FQNEAQ (reference sequence). Trimming took off 4 bases at V and 6 bases at J, with 22 bases between the two ends. The CDR3 contains 17 residues. CDR3 protein: CASSYPEEAKTGNEQFF. CDR3 sequence (DNA): TGTGCCAGCAGCTACCCGGAGGAGGCGAAAACGGGCAATGAGCAGTTCTTC.

This clonotype came up a few times. The chain links TRBV3-1 to TRBJ2-2, with 11 bases aligning to TRBD2. The CDR3 runs 16 residues. Germline-derived CDR1 and CDR2 are LGHDT and YNNKEL (reference sequence). The V and J ends lost 4 bases and 4 bases, in that order; junction bases with no gene match: 5. The CDR3 here is CASSPWTSGRTGELFF. In nucleotides, the CDR3 is TGTGCCAGCAGCCCCTGGACTAGCGGGCGCACCGGGGAGCTGTTTTTT.

This clonotype was counted ten times or more. V gene TRBV9 combines with J gene TRBJ1-6; D not certain. The CDR3 contains 15 residues. Germline loops: CDR1 SGDLS, CDR2 YYNGEE. V dropped 0 bases and J dropped 5 bases, with 9 bases sitting between them. CDR3 in amino acids: CASSVGGRDNSPLHF. The CDR3 coding sequence is TGTGCCAGCAGCGTAGGCGGGAGGGATAATTCACCCCTCCACTTT. The full variable domain, its missing parts supplied by reference TRBV9 and TRBJ1-6, is DSGVTQTPKHLITATGQRVTLRCSPRSGDLSVYWYQQSLDQGLQFLIQYYNGEERAKGNILERFSAQQFPDLHSELNLSSLELGDSALYFCASSVGGRDNSPLHFGNGTRLTVT.

The count of this clonotype is one. The chain carries TRBV19 and TRBJ2-7; D unresolved. CDR3 size: 12 residues. Germline values: CDR1 LNHDA, CDR2 SQIVND (reference sequence). V gave up 3 bases and J gave up 5 bases, with 8 bases separating them. The CDR3 DNA reads TGTGCCAGTAGTATGAGGCCAGACGAGCAGTACTTC. Its protein product is CASSMRPDEQYF.

This clonotype was counted between two and nine times. The V call is TRBV6-6, the J call TRBJ1-6; D remains ambiguous. Germline assignment: CDR1 MNHNY and CDR2 SVGAGI (reference sequence). The CDR3 spans 12 residues. V lost 2 bases and J lost 13, with 9 bases in between. This chain's CDR3 is CASSYDPDPLHF. The CDR3 DNA reads as TGTGCCAGCAGTTACGACCCGGACCCCCTCCACTTT.